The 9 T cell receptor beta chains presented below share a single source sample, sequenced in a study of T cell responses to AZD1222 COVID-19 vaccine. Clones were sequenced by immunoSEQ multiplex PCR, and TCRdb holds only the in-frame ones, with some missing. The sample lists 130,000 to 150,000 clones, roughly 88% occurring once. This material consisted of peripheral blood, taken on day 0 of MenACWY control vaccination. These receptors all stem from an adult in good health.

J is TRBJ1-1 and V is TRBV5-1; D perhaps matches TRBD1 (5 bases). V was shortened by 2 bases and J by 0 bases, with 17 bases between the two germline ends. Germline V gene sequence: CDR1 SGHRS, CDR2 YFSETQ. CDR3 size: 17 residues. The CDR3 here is CASSFLFQGRMNTEAFF. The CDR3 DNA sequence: TGCGCCAGCAGCTTTTTATTCCAGGGAAGGATGAACACTGAAGCTTTCTTT.

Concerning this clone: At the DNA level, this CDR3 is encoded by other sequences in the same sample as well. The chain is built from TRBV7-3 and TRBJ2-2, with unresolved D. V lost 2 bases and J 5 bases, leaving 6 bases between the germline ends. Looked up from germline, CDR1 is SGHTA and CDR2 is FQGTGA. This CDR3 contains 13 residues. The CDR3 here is CASSLSVTGELFF. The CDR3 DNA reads TGTGCCAGCAGCTTATCAGTAACCGGGGAGCTGTTTTTT.

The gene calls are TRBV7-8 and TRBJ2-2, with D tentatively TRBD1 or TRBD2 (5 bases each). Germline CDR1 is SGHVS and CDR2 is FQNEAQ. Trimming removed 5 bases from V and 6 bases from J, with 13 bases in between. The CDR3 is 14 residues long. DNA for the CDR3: TGTGCCAGCAGCCGAGAGGGGCTATCCGGGGAGCTGTTTTTT. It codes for CASSREGLSGELFF.

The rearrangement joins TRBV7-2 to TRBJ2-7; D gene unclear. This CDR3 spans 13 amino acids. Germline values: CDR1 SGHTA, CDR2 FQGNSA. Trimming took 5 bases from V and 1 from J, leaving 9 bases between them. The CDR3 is CASSQTFSYEQYF. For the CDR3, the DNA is TGTGCCAGCAGCCAGACGTTTTCCTACGAGCAGTACTTC.

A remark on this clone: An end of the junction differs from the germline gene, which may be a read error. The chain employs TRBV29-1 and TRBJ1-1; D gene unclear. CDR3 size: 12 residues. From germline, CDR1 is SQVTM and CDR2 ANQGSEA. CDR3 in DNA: TGCAGCGCTGAACGTGGGAACACTGAAGCTTTCTTT. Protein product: CSAERGNTEAFF. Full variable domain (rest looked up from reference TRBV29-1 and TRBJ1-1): SAVISQKPSRDICQRGTSLTIQCQVDSQVTMMFWYRQQPGQSLTLIATANQGSEATYESGFVIDKFPISRPNLTFSTLTVSNMSPEDSSIYLCSAERGNTEAFFGQGTRLTVV.

The CDR3 DNA sequence: TGTGCCAGCAGCTCGGACAGGGGAGCCTACGAGCAGTACTTC. It encodes CASSSDRGAYEQYF. The rearrangement links TRBV7-9 to TRBJ2-7, with 9 bases fitting TRBD1. The CDR3 totals 14 residues. The V and J ends lost 4 bases and 2 bases, in that order; junction bases with no gene match: 3. Germline assignment: CDR1 SEHNR and CDR2 FQNEAQ (reference sequence).

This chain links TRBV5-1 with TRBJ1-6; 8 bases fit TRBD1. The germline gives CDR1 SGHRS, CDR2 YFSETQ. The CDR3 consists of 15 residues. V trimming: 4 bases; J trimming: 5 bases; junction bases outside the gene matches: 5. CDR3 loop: CASSTGQGDNSPLHF. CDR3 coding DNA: TGCGCCAGCAGCACCGGACAGGGAGATAATTCACCCCTCCACTTT.

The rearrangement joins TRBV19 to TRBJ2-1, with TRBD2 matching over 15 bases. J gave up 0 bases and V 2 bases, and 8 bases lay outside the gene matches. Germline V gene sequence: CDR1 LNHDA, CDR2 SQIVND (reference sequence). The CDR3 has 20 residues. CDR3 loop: CASSIPRTSGRASSYNEQFF. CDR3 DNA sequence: TGTGCCAGTAGTATACCAAGGACTAGCGGGAGGGCTAGCTCCTACAATGAGCAGTTCTTC.

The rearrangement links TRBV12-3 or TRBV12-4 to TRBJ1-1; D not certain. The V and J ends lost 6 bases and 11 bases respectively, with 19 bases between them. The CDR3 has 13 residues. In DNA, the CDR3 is TGTGCCAGCAGGTTGAGCGGACGCCCTCTTGCTTTCTTT. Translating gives CASRLSGRPLAFF.